This T cell receptor beta chain was found in a study of T cells in Graves' hyperthyroidism and ophthalmopathy. Study overall: Peripheral blood was acquired at first diagnosis, ahead of any therapy whatsoever.

This clonotype was picked up many times. Its antigen is as yet unknown. Researchers amplified the TCR beta CDR3 regions from RNA transcripts. HTBI primers were used for first-round RT-PCR of the TCR CDR3. TCRdb processed the multiplex PCR reads anew with MiXCR; each CDR3 protein has one entry. In the table there are about 380,000 distinct CDR3 sequences, approximately 15% of which are singletons. Those patients with uncontrolled infection, other autoimmune disease, pregnancy or lactation were excluded. PBMCs were sourced from roughly 9.7 ml fresh peripheral blood. Overall study results and limits: In validation, the model predicted ophthalmopathy. These predictions came a median about 6.5 months before onset.

Between the trimmed V and J ends, which lost 5 bases and 5 bases, there was a span of 12 bases. Germline V lookup: CDR1 SEHNR, CDR2 FQNEAQ (reference sequence). The CDR3 length is 13 residues. This receptor was identified in a woman in her sixties or seventies with Graves' hyperthyroidism. The chain is built from TRBV7-9 and TRBJ2-5; no firm D call. The sequenced material came from blood. CDR3 sequence (DNA): TGTGCCAGCAGCACCGATTTGCGGGAGACCCAGTACTTC. Residues: CASSTDLRETQYF.